The 32 T cell receptor beta chains below come from one sample, sequenced in a study of blood T cell repertoires in COVID-19. Using immunoSEQ multiplex PCR, the repertoire was profiled, and TCRdb retains in-frame clones only, with some absent. The sample has about 80,000 clones, roughly three quarters seen once; the top ten hold 15% to 20%. The sequenced sample was peripheral blood. These receptors were collected from a man aged 65-85 years with active or convalescent COVID-19.

About this clone: The conserved final phenylalanine or tryptophan is absent from the CDR3, which likely points to a read error. The DNA is left out, because the CDR3 cannot be placed on it with certainty; the CDR3 is given as TCRdb lists it. The chain is built from TRBV5-4 and TRBJ2-7; the listed D gene, TRBD1, was not tested against the DNA. Both ends counted, the CDR3 spans 13 residues. Germline CDR1 SGHNT, CDR2 YYREEE (reference sequence). CDR3 residues: CASSLDLRDSQSL.

The V and J genes are TRBV6-5 and TRBJ2-3; TRBD2 matches 12 bases. CDR3 size: 15 residues. V was clipped by 6 bases and J by 5 bases; unmatched bases: 6. The germline V gene encodes CDR1 MNHEY and CDR2 SVGAGI. The CDR3 loop reads CASSSTSGGIDTQYF. The CDR3 region has the DNA TGTGCCAGCAGCAGTACTAGCGGGGGGATAGATACGCAGTATTTT.

This clone was detected only once. This rearrangement joins TRBV28 to TRBJ2-5; D not resolved. The CDR3 is made up of 12 amino acids. The V end was cut by 6 bases, the J end by 7 bases, with 12 bases between. Germline CDR1 reads MDHEN; CDR2 reads SYDVKM. For the CDR3, the DNA is TGTGCCAGCAGACCATCCCCCGGGACCCAGTACTTC. Translated: CASRPSPGTQYF. Using reference TRBV28 and TRBJ2-5 for the parts outside the CDR3, the full variable domain is DVKVTQSSRYLVKRTGEKVFLECVQDMDHENMFWYRQDPGLGLRLIYFSYDVKMKEKGDIPEGYSVSREKKERFSLILESASTNQTSMYLCASRPSPGTQYFGPGTRLLVL.

This clone was seen a single time. The chain joins TRBV29-1 to TRBJ2-5; TRBD2 aligns across 7 bases. Germline CDR1 reads SQVTM; CDR2 reads ANQGSEA. J gave up 2 bases and V 4 bases, and 4 bases lay outside the gene matches. The CDR3 loop spans 13 amino acids. CDR3 sequence: CSVGGGIQETQYF. The CDR3 DNA is TGCAGCGTTGGGGGGGGAATTCAAGAGACCCAGTACTTC.

The count of this clone is one. The chain uses TRBV4-1 and TRBJ2-3, with D perhaps TRBD1 (5 bases). Germline-derived CDR1 and CDR2 are MGHRA and YSYEKL. The CDR3 is made up of 18 amino acids. V gave up 1 base and J gave up 7 bases, with 24 bases separating them. The CDR3 is CASSQGGGGRLSPYTQYF. CDR3 sequence (DNA): TGCGCCAGCAGCCAAGGGGGCGGTGGCAGACTCTCACCTTATACGCAGTATTTT.

The genes are TRBV6-5 and TRBJ1-4; 9 bases map to TRBD1. CDR3 size: 15 residues. With V trimmed by 2 bases and J by 8 bases, 6 bases remained unmatched. Germline CDR1 MNHEY, CDR2 SVGAGI. This CDR3 is CASSYTAGTGEKLFF. In nucleotides, the CDR3 is TGTGCCAGCAGTTACACGGCTGGGACAGGGGAAAAACTGTTTTTT.

V gene TRBV6-5 combines with J gene TRBJ2-1, with TRBD2 identical over 8 bases. The trim removed 5 bases at V and 5 bases at J, leaving 8 bases unmatched. Germline CDR1 is MNHEY and CDR2 is SVGAGI. There are 15 residues in the CDR3. CDR3 bases: TGTGCCAGCAGTCGACGGGGGGGCCTGGACAATGAGCAGTTCTTC. Amino acids: CASSRRGGLDNEQFF.

The V gene is TRBV2, the J gene TRBJ1-6, with TRBD1 matching over 8 bases. The J segment lost 11 bases and the V segment lost 4 bases, leaving 13 bases of the junction unmatched. Looked up from germline, CDR1 is SNHLY and CDR2 is FYNNEI. The CDR3 length is 16 residues. The CDR3 nucleotides are TGTGCCAGCAGTGTAAACAGGGGGGGGAGAGGTCCACCCCTCCACTTT. It specifies CASSVNRGGRGPPLHF.

This clone was seen just once. The rearrangement uses TRBV9 and TRBJ2-3; unclear D gene. V was trimmed by 4 bases and J by 4 bases, leaving 16 bases between them. Germline CDR1 reads SGDLS; CDR2 reads YYNGEE. This CDR3 has 15 amino acids. The CDR3 loop is CASSPRPQQADTQYF. The CDR3 region has the DNA TGTGCCAGCAGCCCTCGCCCTCAGCAGGCAGATACGCAGTATTTT. Full variable domain (missing parts from reference TRBV9 and TRBJ2-3): DSGVTQTPKHLITATGQRVTLRCSPRSGDLSVYWYQQSLDQGLQFLIQYYNGEERAKGNILERFSAQQFPDLHSELNLSSLELGDSALYFCASSPRPQQADTQYFGPGTRLTVL.

Comments on this clone: Relative to the germline gene, one junction end is altered; a read error may explain this. The sample carries other DNA sequences with the same CDR3. CDR3 sequence (DNA): TGTGCCAGCAGGGAAGGACAGGGAAACACTGAAGCTTTCTTT. The encoded protein is CASREGQGNTEAFF. V gene TRBV2 combines with J gene TRBJ1-1, with 8 bases identical to TRBD1. This CDR3 region has 14 residues. Germline V CDR1 and CDR2: SNHLY, FYNNEI.

This clone was recorded a few times. The V and J genes are TRBV28 and TRBJ1-6; 9 bases map to TRBD1. CDR1 is MDHEN, CDR2 SYDVKM, per germline. This CDR3 region has 15 residues. V was pared by 6 bases and J by 6 bases, with 6 bases of the junction left unmatched. CDR3 amino acids: CASRGGQGGNSPLHF. The DNA of the CDR3 is TGTGCCAGCAGGGGGGGACAGGGCGGTAATTCACCCCTCCACTTT.

Many counts were recorded for this clone. The V and J genes are TRBV5-4 and TRBJ2-1; D is possibly TRBD2 (6 bases). V was shortened by 5 bases and J by 4 bases, with 13 bases between the two germline ends. CDR3 length equals 14 residues. CDR1 SGHNT and CDR2 YYREEE come from the germline V gene (reference sequence). CDR3 in amino acids: CASSRSGGYNEQFF. The CDR3 nucleotides are TGTGCCAGCAGTCGGTCCGGGGGATACAATGAGCAGTTCTTC.

The J gene is TRBJ2-3, the V gene TRBV6-2 or TRBV6-3; tentatively, D is TRBD2 (6 bases). V lost 5 bases and J 2 bases, leaving 14 bases between the germline ends. Looked up from germline, CDR1 is MNHEY and CDR2 is SVGEGT. The CDR3 covers 15 residues. The CDR3 region is CASSPLAGPTDTQYF. DNA of the CDR3: TGTGCCAGCAGTCCCCTGGCGGGGCCCACAGATACGCAGTATTTT.

V is TRBV5-1 and J is TRBJ2-7; D may be TRBD1 (6 bases). The CDR3 consists of 12 residues. Trimming removed 4 bases from V and 6 bases from J, with 11 bases in between. Germline V gives CDR1 SGHRS, CDR2 YFSETQ. CDR3 bases: TGCGCCAGCAGCCAGACAGGCGGCGAGCAGTACTTC. Translation: CASSQTGGEQYF.

The J gene is TRBJ2-3, the V gene TRBV12-5; 8 bases fit TRBD2. Germline CDR1 reads LGHNT; CDR2 reads FRNRAP. The CDR3 loop spans 17 amino acids. Unmatched junction bases numbered 8, after V lost 3 bases and J lost 0 bases. This CDR3 is CASGFGVSGASTDTQYF. The CDR3 DNA reads TGTGCTAGTGGTTTTGGGGTTAGCGGGGCTAGCACAGATACGCAGTATTTT.

The CDR3 loop is CASKPGYSSGTDTQYF. CDR3 nucleotide sequence: TGTGCCAGCAAGCCGGGTTATTCCTCCGGCACAGATACGCAGTATTTT. The chain recombines TRBV7-6 with TRBJ2-3; D uncertain. The V gene lost 7 bases and the J gene lost 1 base, with 18 bases spanning the gap. The CDR3 sequence is 16 residues long. Germline V lookup: CDR1 SGHVS, CDR2 FNYEAQ.

This rearrangement joins TRBV28 to TRBJ1-3; tentatively, D is TRBD1 (6 bases). Between the trimmed V and J ends, which lost 6 bases and 0 bases, there was a span of 12 bases. The CDR3 extends over 15 amino acids. The germline CDR1 and CDR2 sequences are MDHEN and SYDVKM. The CDR3 protein is CASRRDTRSGNTIYF. Here the CDR3 DNA reads TGTGCCAGCAGACGGGACACCCGCTCTGGAAACACCATATATTTT.

This sequence joins TRBV19 and TRBJ1-2; a possible D gene is TRBD1 (5 bases). The V gene lost 10 bases and the J gene lost 4 bases, with 22 bases spanning the gap. The CDR3 is 15 amino acids. Germline CDR1 is LNHDA and CDR2 is SQIVND (reference sequence). Here the CDR3 DNA reads TGTGCCACCGGGGAGGGGCGGAAAGAACGCTATGGCTACACCTTC. It yields the protein CATGEGRKERYGYTF.

This clone was detected a few times. The V call is TRBV6-5, the J call TRBJ2-2, with D possibly being TRBD2 (7 bases). V shed 3 bases and J shed 6 bases, with 14 bases lying between them. The CDR3 consists of 15 residues. Per the germline V gene, CDR1 is MNHEY and CDR2 is SVGAGI. The CDR3, as DNA: TGTGCCAGCAGTTATTTTAGGGAGGGGGCCGGGGAGCTGTTTTTT. Protein sequence: CASSYFREGAGELFF.

This chain uses TRBV28 with TRBJ2-2; a possible D gene is TRBD2 (6 bases). Germline loops: CDR1 MDHEN, CDR2 SYDVKM. The CDR3 has 17 amino acids. V lost 4 bases and J lost 4, with 19 bases in between. The DNA of the CDR3 is TGTGCCAGCAGTTCCACTGGGGTTAGCGGTGGCACCGGGGAGCTGTTTTTT. Its translation is CASSSTGVSGGTGELFF.

This chain connects TRBV2 to TRBJ2-3, with a weak D call TRBD2 (5 bases). The CDR3 spans 14 residues. In germline, CDR1 is SNHLY, CDR2 FYNNEI. Between the trimmed V and J ends, which lost 3 bases and 2 bases, there was a span of 9 bases. The CDR3 sequence: CASSDQRTTDTQYF. The CDR3 DNA is TGTGCCAGCAGTGATCAGCGGACCACAGATACGCAGTATTTT.

The rearrangement joins TRBV5-4 to TRBJ2-2; TRBD1 aligns across 9 bases. CDR3 length: 17 residues. The V gene end was trimmed by 0 bases and the J gene end by 7 bases; junction bases not matched to a gene: 10. Per germline, CDR1 SGHNT and CDR2 YYREEE (reference sequence). The CDR3 loop is CASSLGGTGGLVGELFF. The CDR3 DNA reads as TGTGCCAGCAGCTTGGGCGGCACAGGGGGCTTGGTCGGGGAGCTGTTTTTT.

The chain recombines TRBV29-1 with TRBJ1-1; D is possibly TRBD1 (5 bases). CDR1 is SQVTM, CDR2 ANQGSEA, per germline. CDR3 length equals 14 residues. Trimming left V 4 bases short and J 7 bases short, with 19 bases between. The CDR3 DNA reads TGCAGCGTTGGGGATAGGGGAAGCCGTAATGAAGCTTTCTTT. This encodes CSVGDRGSRNEAFF.

The V call is TRBV5-5, the J call TRBJ2-7, with 8 nucleotides matching TRBD2. Germline V gene data show CDR1 as SGHKS and CDR2 as YYEKEE (reference sequence). V was pared by 5 bases and J by 0 bases, with 7 bases of the junction left unmatched. This CDR3 is 15 amino acids long. The CDR3 is CASRNGGGTSYEQYF. CDR3 DNA sequence: TGTGCCAGCAGGAATGGCGGGGGGACCTCCTACGAGCAGTACTTC.

The gene calls are TRBV2 and TRBJ1-6; D is perhaps TRBD1 (6 bases). The CDR3 is 16 amino acids. In germline, CDR1 is SNHLY, CDR2 FYNNEI. V was cut by 7 bases and J by 5 bases, with 18 bases left in between. The CDR3 spells CASTHRPGQNNSPLHF. The DNA of the CDR3 is TGTGCCAGCACCCACCGCCCCGGACAGAATAATTCACCCCTCCACTTT.

V gene TRBV6-5 combines with J gene TRBJ1-4; the match to TRBD1 covers 7 bases. Germline values: CDR1 MNHEY, CDR2 SVGAGI. The CDR3 totals 13 residues. V gave up 8 bases and J gave up 6 bases; unmatched junction bases: 6. CDR3 sequence (DNA): TGTGCCAGCTCAGGGGGTCCGGATGAAAAACTGTTTTTT. This encodes CASSGGPDEKLFF.

The rearrangement joins TRBV2 to TRBJ2-7; D call uncertain. Trimming took 6 bases from V and 0 from J, leaving 6 bases between them. The CDR3 covers 12 residues. Germline V gene data show CDR1 as SNHLY and CDR2 as FYNNEI. CDR3 residues: CASSFNSYEQYF. The CDR3 DNA reads TGTGCCAGCAGCTTTAACTCCTACGAGCAGTACTTC. Using reference TRBV2 and TRBJ2-7 for the parts outside the CDR3, the full variable domain is EPEVTQTPSHQVTQMGQEVILRCVPISNHLYFYWYRQILGQKVEFLVSFYNNEISEKSEIFDDQFSVERPDGSNFTLKIRSTKLEDSAMYFCASSFNSYEQYFGPGTRLTVT.

This chain links TRBV9 with TRBJ1-2, with D unclear. CDR3 length: 14 amino acids. V gave up 6 bases and J gave up 6 bases, with 18 bases separating them. Germline V gives CDR1 SGDLS, CDR2 YYNGEE. The CDR3 spells CASTPRPGVHGYTF. The CDR3 region has the DNA TGTGCCAGCACCCCCCGACCCGGGGTTCATGGCTACACCTTC.

The chain uses TRBV7-3 and TRBJ1-1; 7 bases line up with TRBD1. V shed 5 bases and J 1 base; nucleotides not matched to a gene: 4. The CDR3 consists of 14 residues. Germline values: CDR1 SGHTA, CDR2 FQGTGA. The CDR3 DNA sequence: TGTGCCAGCAGCCAGCAGGGGGGGAACACTGAAGCTTTCTTT. It encodes CASSQQGGNTEAFF.

DNA of the CDR3: TGCGCCAGCCGCCAGAATACACAGGGGCGAGGCTATGGCTACACCTTC. Its protein product is CASRQNTQGRGYGYTF. This chain joins TRBV5-1 and TRBJ1-2, with 7 positions matching TRBD1. This CDR3 is built from 16 residues. The V gene's germline CDR1 is SGHRS and CDR2 YFSETQ. With 7 bases clipped from V and 4 bases from J, the junction kept 16 bases outside the gene matches.

The chain has TRBV7-9 and TRBJ2-7; D is undetermined. The CDR3 has 11 amino acids. Trimming removed 6 bases from V and 0 bases from J, with 3 bases in between. In germline, CDR1 is SEHNR, CDR2 FQNEAQ (reference sequence). CDR3 sequence reads: CASSISYEQYF. CDR3 nucleotides: TGTGCCAGCAGTATCTCCTACGAGCAGTACTTC.

This rearrangement joins TRBV28 to TRBJ2-7; 16 bases fit TRBD2. This CDR3 contains 18 residues. Losses at the gene ends were 6 bases for V and 6 bases for J; bases not matched to a gene: 14. The germline V gene encodes CDR1 MDHEN and CDR2 SYDVKM. This chain's CDR3 is CASSPSLGTSGGVREQYF. The CDR3 nucleotides are TGTGCCAGCAGCCCTTCCCTCGGGACTAGCGGGGGGGTACGCGAGCAGTACTTC.